This is a list of T cell receptor beta chains from one sample in a study of OX40 agonist ivuxolimab in advanced cancers. Sequencing used immunoSEQ multiplex PCR; TCRdb keeps in-frame clones, though not all of them. The sample has around 68,000 clones; around nine tenths are singletons. The sample in question was CD4+ or CD8+ T cells sorted from blood, obtained in a trial of the OX40 agonist ivuxolimab. Every receptor here comes from an adult with an advanced solid tumor such as melanoma, head and neck, liver or kidney cancer. The conserved cysteine and the conserved F or W are not part of the CDR3 here. Each record gives: V gene, J gene, D gene, clone size, CDR3 protein. A D gene is named only where the DNA matches it firmly. Clone size is not always given. Where it is, it says once, few, many or a class for expanded clones.

TRBV5-4,TRBJ2-2,TRBD1,-,ASSPNRGAGELF
TRBV7-2,TRBJ2-1,-,-,ASSSPGGNEQF
TRBV28,TRBJ2-7,-,-,ASSFAYEQY
TRBV18,TRBJ2-2,-,-,ASSQLGARELF
TRBV10-1,TRBJ2-7,-,-,ASRESKGSEQY
TRBV7-6,TRBJ1-4,TRBD1,once,ASSLIGTGSEKLF
TRBV20-1,TRBJ2-3,-,-,SATGYTQY
TRBV10-3,TRBJ2-2,TRBD1,-,AISVGQLNTGELF
TRBV6-1,TRBJ1-4,-,-,ASSDPRQPWDEKLF
TRBV7-2,TRBJ2-3,TRBD2,-,ASSVRLAGTDTQY
TRBV5-5,TRBJ2-7,TRBD1,-,ASSQTGSGEQY
TRBV10-3,TRBJ1-1,-,few,AISDLDGGDGTEAF
TRBV5-4,TRBJ1-1,-,-,ASSLYGGGEAF
TRBV4-1,TRBJ1-5,-,once,ASSQEFQGVRSNQPQH